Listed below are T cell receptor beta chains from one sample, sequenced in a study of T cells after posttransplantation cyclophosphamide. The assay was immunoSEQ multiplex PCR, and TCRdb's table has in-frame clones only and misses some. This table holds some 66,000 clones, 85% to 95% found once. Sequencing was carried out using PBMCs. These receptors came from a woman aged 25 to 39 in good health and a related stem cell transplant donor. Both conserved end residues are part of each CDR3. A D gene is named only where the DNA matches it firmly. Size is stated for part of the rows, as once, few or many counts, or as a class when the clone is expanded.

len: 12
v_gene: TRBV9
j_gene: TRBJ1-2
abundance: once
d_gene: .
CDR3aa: CASSDRVYGYTF
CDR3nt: TGTGCCAGCAGCGACAGGGTCTATGGCTACACCTTC

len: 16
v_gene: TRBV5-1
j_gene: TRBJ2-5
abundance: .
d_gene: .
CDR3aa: CASSLLQGGGQETQYF
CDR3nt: TGCGCCAGCAGCTTGTTACAAGGGGGAGGGCAAGAGACCCAGTACTTC

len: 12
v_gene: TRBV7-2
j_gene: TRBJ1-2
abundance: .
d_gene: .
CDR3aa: CASSLGQGSYTF
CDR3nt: TGTGCCAGCAGCTTGGGTCAGGGGAGCTACACCTTC

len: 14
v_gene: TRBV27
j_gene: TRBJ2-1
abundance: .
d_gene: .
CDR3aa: CASSLSVQWYEQFF
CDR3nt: TGTGCCAGCAGTCTGTCGGTACAATGGTACGAGCAGTTCTTC

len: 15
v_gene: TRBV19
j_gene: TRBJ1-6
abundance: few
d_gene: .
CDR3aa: CASSRINSYNSPLHF
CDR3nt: TGTGCCAGTAGCCGTATTAACTCCTATAATTCACCCCTCCACTTT

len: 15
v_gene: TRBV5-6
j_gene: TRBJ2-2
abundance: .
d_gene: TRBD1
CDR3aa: CASSLTGGHTGELFF
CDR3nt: TGTGCCAGCAGCTTGACAGGGGGTCACACCGGGGAGCTGTTTTTT

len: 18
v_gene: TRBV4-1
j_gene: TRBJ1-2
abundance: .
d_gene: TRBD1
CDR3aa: CASSQAAGGTGANYGYTF
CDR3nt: TGCGCCAGCAGCCAAGCTGCAGGGGGGACAGGGGCGAATTATGGCTACACCTTC

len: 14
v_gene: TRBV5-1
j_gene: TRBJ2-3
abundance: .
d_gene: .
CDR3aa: CASSLTGWGDTQYF
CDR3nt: TGCGCCAGCAGCTTGACAGGGTGGGGAGATACGCAGTATTTT

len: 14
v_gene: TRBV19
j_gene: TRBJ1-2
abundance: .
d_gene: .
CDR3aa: CASSTRTPRGGYTF
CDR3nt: TGTGCCAGTAGTACTCGGACTCCAAGAGGTGGCTACACCTTC

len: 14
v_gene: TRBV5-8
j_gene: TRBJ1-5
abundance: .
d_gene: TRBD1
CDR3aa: CASSGRQGDRPQHF
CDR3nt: TGTGCCAGCAGCGGCCGACAGGGGGATAGGCCCCAGCATTTT

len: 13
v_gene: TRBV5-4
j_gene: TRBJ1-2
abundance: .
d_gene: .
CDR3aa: CASSPDPSYGYTF
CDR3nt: TGTGCCAGCAGTCCGGACCCAAGCTATGGCTACACCTTC

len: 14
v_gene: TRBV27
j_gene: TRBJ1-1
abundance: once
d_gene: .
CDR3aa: CASGSEGAGGRAFF
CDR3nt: TGTGCCAGCGGCTCGGAAGGGGCCGGAGGGAGAGCTTTCTTT

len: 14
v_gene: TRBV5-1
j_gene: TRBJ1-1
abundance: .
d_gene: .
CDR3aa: CASSAGLLNTEAFF
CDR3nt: TGCGCCAGCAGCGCCGGACTTTTGAACACTGAAGCTTTCTTT

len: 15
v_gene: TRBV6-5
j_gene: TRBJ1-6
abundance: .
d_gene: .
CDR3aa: CASSYLDSSDSPLHF
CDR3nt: TGTGCCAGCAGTTATCTGGACAGTTCGGATTCACCCCTCCACTTT

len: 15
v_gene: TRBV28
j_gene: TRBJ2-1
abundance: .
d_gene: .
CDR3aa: CASSFQGSPYNEQFF
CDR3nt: TGTGCCAGCAGTTTCCAGGGCAGCCCGTACAATGAGCAGTTCTTC

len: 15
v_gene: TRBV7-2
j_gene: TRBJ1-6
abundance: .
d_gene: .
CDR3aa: CASSLTRGGNSPLHF
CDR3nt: TGTGCCAGCAGCTTAACGCGGGGGGGGAATTCACCCCTCCACTTT

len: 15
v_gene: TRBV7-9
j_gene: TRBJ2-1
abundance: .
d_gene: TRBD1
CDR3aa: CASTTKRTGYNEQFF
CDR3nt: TGTGCCAGCACCACCAAGCGGACAGGATACAATGAGCAGTTCTTC

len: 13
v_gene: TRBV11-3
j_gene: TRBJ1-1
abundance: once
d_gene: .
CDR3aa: CASRREGDTEAFF
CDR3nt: TGTGCCAGCCGACGGGAGGGCGACACTGAAGCCTTCTTT

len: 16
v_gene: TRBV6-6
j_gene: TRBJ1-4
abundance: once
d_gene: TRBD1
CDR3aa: CASRPLTGATNEKLFF
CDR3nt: TGTGCCAGCAGGCCTCTTACAGGGGCAACTAATGAAAAACTGTTTTTT

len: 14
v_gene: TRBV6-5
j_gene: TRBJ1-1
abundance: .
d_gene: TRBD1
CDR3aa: CASSLQGPSTEAFF
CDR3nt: TGTGCCAGCAGTCTACAGGGGCCATCCACTGAAGCTTTCTTT

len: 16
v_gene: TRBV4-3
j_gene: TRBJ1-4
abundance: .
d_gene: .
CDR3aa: CASSHGSNRAAEKLFF
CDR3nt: TGCGCCAGCAGCCACGGGTCCAACAGGGCGGCTGAAAAACTGTTTTTT

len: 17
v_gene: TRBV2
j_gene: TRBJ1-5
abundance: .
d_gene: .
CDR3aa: CASRVDGTFNSNQPQHF
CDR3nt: TGTGCCAGCAGGGTGGACGGGACCTTTAATAGCAATCAGCCCCAGCATTTT

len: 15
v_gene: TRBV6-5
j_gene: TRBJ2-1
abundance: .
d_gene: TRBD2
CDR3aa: CASSPSGGAFLEQFF
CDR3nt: TGTGCCAGCAGCCCAAGCGGGGGGGCCTTTCTCGAGCAGTTCTTC

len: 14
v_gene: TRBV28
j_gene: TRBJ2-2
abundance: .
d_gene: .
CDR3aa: CASSFAGNTGELFF
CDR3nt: TGTGCCAGCAGTTTTGCGGGGAACACCGGGGAGCTGTTTTTT

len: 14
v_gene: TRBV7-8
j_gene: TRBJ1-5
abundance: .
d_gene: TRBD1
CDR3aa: CASSQTGGNQPQHF
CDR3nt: TGTGCCAGCAGTCAAACAGGGGGCAATCAGCCCCAGCATTTT

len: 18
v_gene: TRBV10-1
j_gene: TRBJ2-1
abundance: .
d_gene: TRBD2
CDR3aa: CASSESVGLAGGGNEQFF
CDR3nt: TGCGCCAGCAGTGAAAGCGTGGGTTTAGCGGGGGGGGGCAATGAGCAGTTCTTC

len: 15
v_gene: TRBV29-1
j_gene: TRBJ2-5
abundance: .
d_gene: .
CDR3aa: CSVWRHTKLEETQYF
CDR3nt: TGCAGCGTTTGGCGGCACACAAAACTGGAAGAGACCCAGTACTTC

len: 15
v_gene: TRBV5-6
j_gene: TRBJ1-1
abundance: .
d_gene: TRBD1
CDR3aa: CASSLDRGQSTEAFF
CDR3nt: TGTGCCAGCAGCTTGGACAGGGGGCAGAGTACTGAAGCTTTCTTT

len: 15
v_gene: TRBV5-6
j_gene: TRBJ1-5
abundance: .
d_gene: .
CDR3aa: CASSLMARQNQPQHF
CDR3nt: TGTGCCAGCAGCTTAATGGCCAGGCAAAATCAGCCCCAGCATTTT

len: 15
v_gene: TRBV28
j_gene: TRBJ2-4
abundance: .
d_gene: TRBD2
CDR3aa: CASTHRGSGRSIQYF
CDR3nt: TGTGCCAGCACGCACCGGGGTAGCGGGCGGAGCATTCAGTACTTC

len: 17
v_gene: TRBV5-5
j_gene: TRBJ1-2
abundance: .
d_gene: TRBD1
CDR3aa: CASSPQAPGQVFYGYTF
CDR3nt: TGTGCCAGCAGCCCCCAAGCGCCCGGACAGGTCTTCTATGGCTACACCTTC